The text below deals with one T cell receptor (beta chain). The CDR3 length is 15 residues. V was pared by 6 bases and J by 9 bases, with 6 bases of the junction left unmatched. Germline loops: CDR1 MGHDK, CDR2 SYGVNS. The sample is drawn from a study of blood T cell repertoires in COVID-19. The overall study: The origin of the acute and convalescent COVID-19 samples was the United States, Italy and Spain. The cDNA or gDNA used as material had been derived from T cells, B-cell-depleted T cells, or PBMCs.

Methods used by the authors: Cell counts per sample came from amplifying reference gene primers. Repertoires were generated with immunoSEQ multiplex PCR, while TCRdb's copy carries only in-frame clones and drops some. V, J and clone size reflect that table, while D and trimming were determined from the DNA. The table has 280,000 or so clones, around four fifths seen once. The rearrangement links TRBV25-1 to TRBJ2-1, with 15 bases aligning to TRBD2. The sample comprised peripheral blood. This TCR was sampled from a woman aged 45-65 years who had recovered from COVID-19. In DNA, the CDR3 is TGTGCCAGCAGCGGACTAGCGGGAGGGCTCTTTGAGCAGTTCTTC. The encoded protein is CASSGLAGGLFEQFF. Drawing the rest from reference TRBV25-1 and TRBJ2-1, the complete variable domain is EADIYQTPRYLVIGTGKKITLECSQTMGHDKMYWYQQDPGMELHLIHYSYGVNSTEKGDLSSESTVSRIRTEHFPLTLESARPSHTSQYLCASSGLAGGLFEQFFGPGTRLTVL.